Listed below are T cell receptor beta chains from one sample, sequenced in a study of cytomegalovirus exposure and HLA in healthy donors. TCRdb's copy holds only in-frame clones and misses some; the assay was immunoSEQ multiplex PCR. In the table there are fewer than 150,000 clones, around 75% of which are singletons. Sequencing was done on a sample of PBMCs. Receptors were obtained from a man aged 25-40 years in good health and CMV-seronegative. Both conserved end residues are trimmed from each CDR3.

v_gene | CDR3aa
TRBV4-3 | ASGQGTRGYEQY
TRBV7-8 | ASSFSGRAAADTQY
TRBV6-1 | ASSVGLRAGELF
TRBV11-2 | ASSWDRSTEAF
TRBV5-6 | ASSLYGTDTQY
TRBV6-1 | AIHQLGRVRFF
TRBV13 | ASTRGGQRYGYT
TRBV11-2 | ASSWGGSGTQY
TRBV6-5 | ASSLGRGSTEAF
TRBV7-2 | ASSAGQGLRY
TRBV7-2 | ASRTTTGVDTQY
TRBV11-2 | ASRGAGVPRNFQETQY
TRBV19 | ASSSGASGNTGELF
TRBV2 | ASSTGTGFYYGYT
TRBV14 | ASSQVGGDDTDTQY
TRBV28 | ASSWAGYGYT
TRBV7-2 | ASSDDRGGEKLF
TRBV6-1 | ASTKGDTQY
TRBV7-2 | ASSLARGKGTDTQY
TRBV7-9 | ASRHSAGSSYNEQF
TRBV5-6 | ASSTDTFSYNSPLH
TRBV5-6 | ASSSLLRELSYNEQF
TRBV7-9 | ASSLESDYEQY
TRBV6-5 | ASSYYRDRAYGYT
TRBV13 | ASSRASGRALEQF
TRBV6-1 | ASLLGSGSPYEQY
TRBV29-1 | SVEDTGEEGNEQF
TRBV11-2 | ASSQGDRYQETQY
TRBV18 | ASSPGPASNQPQH
TRBV7-2 | ASSTSGYNEQF
TRBV28 | ASSEGEKLF
TRBV4-2 | ASSPAGSGELF
TRBV19 | ASSRMEDTEAF
TRBV5-1 | ASSFEGQTGYT
TRBV7-9 | ASSIDSYEQY
TRBV11-2 | ASSPKDRGQTEAF
TRBV28 | ASSLPVQGLGEQY
TRBV7-9 | ASKLQVMNTEAF
TRBV19 | ASSIQGVGETQY
TRBV7-6 | ASSVTGGHGYT
TRBV4-2 | ASSPRRTSGGGGSYNEQF
TRBV7-9 | AINDRGRTDTQY
TRBV30 | ASRGGTNEKLF
TRBV5-1 | ASSFQGQGSGGYT
TRBV6-5 | ASSDRGQTQY
TRBV6-5 | ASSYSGAQNTGELF
TRBV29-1 | SCFTRSTEAF
TRBV7-8 | ASSLRWPGSYDYGYT
TRBV10-3 | AISELEGRVGHTIY
TRBV14 | ASSQRTSGRDTQY
TRBV7-8 | ASSLGSGLVFEQF
TRBV7-9 | ASSLSENTEAF
TRBV5-1 | ASSWDTGGRTEAF
TRBV29-1 | SVGSGGITDTQY
TRBV4-1 | ASSQDPADTQY